Listed below are T cell receptor beta chains from one sample, sequenced in a study of Ad26.COV2.S vaccination and SARS-CoV-2 variants. Assay: immunoSEQ multiplex PCR; the TCRdb copy retains only in-frame clones and omits some. The sample has some 500,000 clones, 89% seen once. The input for sequencing was peripheral blood, taken in a trial of Ad26.COV2.S vaccine versus placebo. Every receptor here comes from a person aged 18-65 years who received the Ad26.COV2.S COVID-19 vaccine or a placebo. CDR3s include the opening cysteine and the closing phenylalanine or tryptophan. The order of the fields is V gene, J gene, CDR3 protein.

TRBV5-1	TRBJ1-5	CASSSQGLDNQPQHF
TRBV6-6	TRBJ1-5	CASSYVGVGQPQHF
TRBV11-2	TRBJ2-5	CASSARETQYF
TRBV7-2	TRBJ1-2	CASSLFNYGYTF
TRBV9	TRBJ2-2	CASSVNLRGNTGELFF
TRBV5-6	TRBJ2-4	CASRAGGRGRGKNIQYF
TRBV2	TRBJ1-5	CASRGQGAPNQPQHF
TRBV5-1	TRBJ2-1	CASTLTGAWNIQFF
TRBV4-2	TRBJ2-3	CASSQDPTGTSTDTQYF
TRBV6-1	TRBJ1-5	CASSDFRGPSNQPQHF
TRBV13	TRBJ2-3	CASSFSSLTDTQYF
TRBV5-1	TRBJ2-2	CASAPGTSGATGELFF
TRBV2	TRBJ1-1	CASSGLNTEAFF
TRBV27	TRBJ2-3	CASSPRYLAGGFTDTQYF
TRBV7-3	TRBJ2-3	CASSLWGRGVPDTQYF
TRBV30	TRBJ2-7	CAWSGFARPYEQYF
TRBV13	TRBJ1-1	CASSLDIKAEAFF
TRBV7-9	TRBJ1-5	CASSSQGDQPQHF
TRBV2	TRBJ1-6	CASNPRPTGSNSPLHF
TRBV14	TRBJ1-6	CASSQYKGSPLHF
TRBV4-2	TRBJ1-2	CASSQVPPGGYTF
TRBV2	TRBJ2-7	CASIFVTAGEQYF
TRBV2	TRBJ1-6	CASEGRHSYNSPLHF
TRBV11-3	TRBJ1-1	CASSPELGNTEAFF
TRBV2	TRBJ1-6	CASSVAGGVNSPLHF
TRBV2	TRBJ2-6	CASRDMRSGANVLTF
TRBV2	TRBJ1-5	CASSDLGNQPQHF
TRBV7-2	TRBJ1-1	CASSLRQSWTEAFF
TRBV3-1/TRBV3-2	TRBJ2-3	CASSQDSAETQYF
TRBV6-5	TRBJ2-1	CASSYHPTGGRNEQFF
TRBV7-6	TRBJ1-3	CASSYRDKGNTIYF
TRBV5-8	TRBJ1-3	CASSLAGRNTIYF
TRBV6-6	TRBJ2-7	CASSNLRDIEEQYF
TRBV6-6	TRBJ1-6	CASSSHLSGGDSLHF
TRBV4-1	TRBJ1-2	CASSPEPGQGLGYTF
TRBV6-6	TRBJ1-5	CASSTVGRNQPQHF
TRBV7-2	TRBJ2-7	CASSFSGYEQYF
TRBV3-1/TRBV3-2	TRBJ2-6	CASSQDGNSGANVLTF
TRBV6-2/TRBV6-3	TRBJ2-5	CASTPPLERETQYF
TRBV19	TRBJ2-5	CASSILGTSGQETQYF
TRBV4-1	TRBJ1-4	CASSPRLTTGTANEKLFF
TRBV7-2	TRBJ1-2	CASSFTTGPTYTF
TRBV10-3	TRBJ1-1	CAISEQAIMNTEAFF
TRBV2	TRBJ1-1	CATRGGLRSNTEAFF
TRBV2	TRBJ1-4	CASSELPEKLFF
TRBV5-1	TRBJ2-3	CASSASGGLGGRDTQYF
TRBV2	TRBJ1-1	CASSLTGGTEAFF
TRBV9	TRBJ2-3	CASSVETSADTQYF
TRBV6-5	TRBJ2-1	CASSLAGALSYNEQFF
TRBV5-6	TRBJ2-7	CASSDSGSTYEQYF
TRBV4-1	TRBJ1-5	CASSPRWTGNQPQHF
TRBV28	TRBJ1-1	CASSSQGLEAFF
TRBV18	TRBJ1-6	CASSRLNSPLHF
TRBV10-3	TRBJ2-3	CAVTTSGSTADTQYF
TRBV13	TRBJ2-1	CASSYRVRGMANSNEQFF